The T cell receptor beta chain described here comes from a study of Graves' ophthalmopathy and Graves' hyperthyroidism. Findings of the study overall: Detected in blood as well were most expanded thyroid clonotypes with frequency above 0.001.

Physicians reached a diagnosis by relying on clinical symptoms, serum thyroxine, TRAb, thyroid ultrasound and orbital computed tomography. Germline CDR1 and CDR2: LNHNV and YYDKDF (reference sequence). The CDR3 totals 15 residues. V shed 3 bases and J shed 3 bases, with 14 bases lying between them. Notes on this clonotype: The antigen is unknown.

Amplification of the TCR beta CDR3 regions used RNA transcripts (as template). Following a first-round RT-PCR that used HTBI primers, a second-round multiplex PCR was carried out. Via MiXCR, TCRdb re-called the multiplex PCR reads, giving one row per CDR3 protein. This table has around 600,000 distinct CDR3 sequences, about two fifths appearing once. The V gene is TRBV15, the J gene TRBJ2-5, with D perhaps matching TRBD2 (6 bases). The sequencing input was peripheral blood. This TCR was recovered from an adult man with Graves' ophthalmopathy. CDR3 in DNA: TGTGCCACCAGCAGCTTGGCCTCGGGAGAAGAGACCCAGTACTTC. Translating gives CATSSLASGEETQYF.